The clone carrying this T cell receptor beta chain was detected many times. Its antigen is currently unknown. Authors of the study amplified TCR beta CDR3 regions from RNA transcripts. The primer set for the first-round RT-PCR of the TCR CDR3 was HTBI. TCRdb recomputed calls from the multiplex PCR reads with MiXCR, one row per CDR3 protein. The table has 300,000 to 500,000 distinct CDR3 sequences, over 12% seen once. This specimen belongs to a study of T cells in Graves' hyperthyroidism and ophthalmopathy. Overall study results and limits: From stable hyperthyroidism, ophthalmopathy was set apart by a 13 V-J model.

The sample comprised blood. This receptor was obtained from a man aged 45 to 65 with Graves' ophthalmopathy.

CDR3 region: CASGVGNRFDQPQHF. As DNA, the CDR3 is TGTGCCAGCGGGGTCGGTAACAGGTTCGATCAGCCCCAGCATTTT. The V gene is TRBV9, the J gene TRBJ1-5; maybe TRBD1 (5 bases). V lost 7 bases and J 5 bases, leaving 19 bases between the germline ends. Germline CDR1 SGDLS, CDR2 YYNGEE. The length of the CDR3 is 15 residues.